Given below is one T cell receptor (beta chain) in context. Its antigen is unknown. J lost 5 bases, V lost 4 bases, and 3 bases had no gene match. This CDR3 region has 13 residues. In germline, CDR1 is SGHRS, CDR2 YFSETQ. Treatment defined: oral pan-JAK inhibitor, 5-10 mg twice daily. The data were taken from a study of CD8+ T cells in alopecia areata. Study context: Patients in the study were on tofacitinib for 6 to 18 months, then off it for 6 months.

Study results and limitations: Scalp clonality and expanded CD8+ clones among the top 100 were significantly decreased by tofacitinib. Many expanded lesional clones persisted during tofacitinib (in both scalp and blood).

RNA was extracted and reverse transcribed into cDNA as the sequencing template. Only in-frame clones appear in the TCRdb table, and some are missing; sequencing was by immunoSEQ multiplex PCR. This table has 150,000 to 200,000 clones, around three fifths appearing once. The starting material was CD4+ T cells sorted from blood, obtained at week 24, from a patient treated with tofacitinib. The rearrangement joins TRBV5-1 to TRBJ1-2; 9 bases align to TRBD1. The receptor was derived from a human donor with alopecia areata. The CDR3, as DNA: TGCGCCAGCAGCGCCGGGACAGGGTATGGCTACACCTTC. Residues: CASSAGTGYGYTF.